These 20 T cell receptor beta chains originate from one sample sequenced in a study of T-cell reconstitution after alpha-beta-depleted transplantation in children (TCRdb year 2016). Preparation of the library involved PCR. Sequenced on an Illumina HiSeq 2500. TCR libraries were prepared with molecular barcoding, using unique molecular identifiers to normalize TCRbeta repertoire quantification. The public sequencing data were trimmed at Q25 with fastp and processed into clonotypes with MiXCR by TCRdb, which kept only in-frame beta chains. Records with the same CDR3 protein are collapsed into one entry carrying the most frequent genes and DNA. This sample gives over 400,000 distinct CDR3 sequences in total; under 15% of them show up just once. The ten top clones hold around 6% of the sample. The source was PBMCs from the stem cell graft donor, collected from the stem cell graft. These receptors were obtained from a human donor who donated a stem cell graft to a child with combined immunodeficiency.

The genes are TRBV24-1 and TRBJ2-1; D not certain. Trimming shortened V by 4 bases and J by 0 bases, and 9 bases separated the two germline ends. From germline, CDR1 is KGHDR and CDR2 SFDVKD. The CDR3 extends over 15 amino acids. DNA for the CDR3: TGTGCCACCAGTGAAGGTTCGAACTCCTACAATGAGCAGTTCTTC. It is translated as CATSEGSNSYNEQFF.

This clonotype was seen a few times. The chain is built from TRBV6-1 and TRBJ1-5; no firm D call. Germline CDR1 is MNHNS and CDR2 is SASEGT. Between the trimmed V and J ends, which lost 3 bases and 6 bases, there was a span of 6 bases. The CDR3 spans 12 residues. The DNA of the CDR3 is TGTGCCAGCAGTGAGCGGGTTCAGCCCCAGCATTTT. It encodes CASSERVQPQHF.

This clonotype appeared a few times. The chain joins TRBV12-3 or TRBV12-4 to TRBJ2-7; TRBD2 might be the D (7 bases). The CDR3 totals 13 residues. V was cut by 5 bases and J by 6 bases, with 14 bases left in between. This CDR3 is CASSPGGHREQYF. The DNA of the CDR3 is TGTGCCAGCAGTCCCGGGGGGCATCGCGAGCAGTACTTC.

V usage is TRBV5-1 and J usage is TRBJ2-2, with 9 bases lining up with TRBD1. V dropped 0 bases and J dropped 6; count of bases not matched to a gene: 3. The CDR3 has 15 residues. Germline assignment: CDR1 SGHRS and CDR2 YFSETQ. The CDR3, as DNA: TGCGCCAGCAGCTTGGGGGACAGGGAGGCCGGGGAGCTGTTTTTT. This translates into CASSLGDREAGELFF.

The V call is TRBV7-8, the J call TRBJ2-4, with 8 bases that match TRBD2. The ends lost 0 bases at V and 9 bases at J; junction bases unmatched: 7. Germline assignment: CDR1 SGHVS and CDR2 FQNEAQ. The CDR3 extends over 15 amino acids. The CDR3 DNA is TGTGCCAGCAGCTTAGCCATAGCGGGGTCTAGCATTCAGTACTTC. It codes for CASSLAIAGSSIQYF.

This clonotype was detected only a few times. This chain uses TRBV20-1 with TRBJ2-2; 11 bases line up with TRBD1. Germline V lookup: CDR1 DFQATT, CDR2 SNEGSKA (reference sequence). Trimming removed 6 bases from V and 4 bases from J; junction bases left unmatched: 10. The CDR3 runs 16 residues. CDR3 in amino acids: CSASPGTGGSTGELFF. The CDR3 nucleotides read TGCAGTGCCAGTCCCGGGACAGGGGGGAGCACCGGGGAGCTGTTTTTT.

This clonotype was detected a few times. This chain uses TRBV12-3 or TRBV12-4 with TRBJ2-5; D possibly corresponds to TRBD2 (5 bases). Trimming removed 6 bases at V and 3 bases at J, with 14 bases between. The CDR3 has 14 residues. CDR3 sequence reads: CASSRRGSEETQYF. DNA of the CDR3: TGTGCCAGCAGCCGCAGAGGGTCCGAAGAGACCCAGTACTTC.

This clonotype has a single count. It may be a read error: a sequence one base away is much more abundant. The chain has TRBV4-2 and TRBJ2-2; TRBD2 matches at 7 bases. The CDR3 contains 18 residues. V trimming: 2 bases; J trimming: 0 bases; junction bases outside the gene matches: 9. The germline V gene has CDR1 LGHNA and CDR2 YNFKEQ. CDR3: CASSQIDGGLPNTGELFF. The CDR3 nucleotides read TGTGCCAGCAGCCAAATAGACGGGGGACTACCGAACACCGGGGAGCTGTTTTTT.

In this sample, this clonotype turned up a few times. This chain joins TRBV28 and TRBJ2-7, with D possibly TRBD2 on 6 matching bases. Germline CDR1 reads MDHEN; CDR2 reads SYDVKM. Trimming cost V 3 bases and J 3 bases, with 15 bases left between them. CDR3 size: 15 residues. CDR3 loop: CASSFSQGGSYEQYF. CDR3 DNA: TGTGCCAGCAGTTTTAGCCAGGGAGGAAGCTACGAGCAGTACTTC.

This clonotype was counted many times. The chain combines TRBV12-3 or TRBV12-4 with TRBJ2-7; D is perhaps TRBD1 (5 bases). V lost 4 bases to trimming and J lost 0 bases, with 10 bases between them. The length of the CDR3 is 14 residues. The CDR3 protein is CASSSRTPSYEQYF. The CDR3 bases are TGTGCCAGCAGTTCTCGGACACCCTCCTACGAGCAGTACTTC.

The rearrangement uses TRBV5-1 and TRBJ2-1; D is unclear. Germline CDR1 is SGHRS and CDR2 is YFSETQ. The CDR3 spans 16 residues. V dropped 4 bases and J dropped 0 bases, with 14 bases sitting between them. This CDR3 reads CASSLGILSSYNEQFF. DNA of the CDR3: TGCGCCAGCAGCCTAGGAATTTTGAGCTCCTACAATGAGCAGTTCTTC.

This clonotype was counted only a few times. The genes are TRBV30 and TRBJ2-1; maybe TRBD2 (6 bases). Germline V gene sequence: CDR1 GTSNPN, CDR2 SVGIG (reference sequence). Trimming left V 0 bases short and J 6 bases short, with 15 bases between. This CDR3 is 15 amino acids long. The CDR3 loop reads CAWSVPGVEGNEQFF. The CDR3 coding sequence is TGTGCCTGGAGTGTGCCGGGGGTAGAGGGCAATGAGCAGTTCTTC.

This chain connects TRBV15 to TRBJ2-5; no clear D gene. Between the trimmed V and J ends, which lost 1 base and 3 bases, there was a span of 12 bases. The length of the CDR3 is 15 residues. Germline lookup yields CDR1 LNHNV and CDR2 YYDKDF (reference sequence). CDR3 sequence: CATSRAKRLEETQYF. The CDR3 region has the DNA TGTGCCACCAGCAGAGCTAAACGGTTGGAAGAGACCCAGTACTTC.

This clonotype was detected ten times or more. The rearrangement joins TRBV7-3 to TRBJ2-1; D remains ambiguous. V lost 5 bases and J lost 7, with 9 bases in between. Germline lookup yields CDR1 SGHTA and CDR2 FQGTGA. The CDR3 runs to 12 residues. The CDR3 nucleotides are TGTGCCAGCAGCCTTCATGATAATGAGCAGTTCTTC. Amino acids: CASSLHDNEQFF.

This clonotype was recorded many times. The V call is TRBV5-1, the J call TRBJ2-2, with D perhaps matching TRBD1 (5 bases). The CDR3 totals 16 residues. CDR1 is SGHRS, CDR2 YFSETQ, per germline. V was cut by 0 bases and J by 0 bases, with 9 bases left in between. The CDR3 spells CASSLGQLANTGELFF. Here the CDR3 DNA reads TGCGCCAGCAGCTTGGGACAGCTCGCGAACACCGGGGAGCTGTTTTTT.

The V call is TRBV6-5, the J call TRBJ2-1; 11 positions match TRBD2. Trimming cost V 0 bases and J 9 bases; bases outside gene matches: 4. Germline loops: CDR1 MNHEY, CDR2 SVGAGI. This CDR3 comprises 15 residues. The CDR3 protein is CASSYSSLAGGEQFF. DNA of the CDR3: TGTGCCAGCAGTTACTCGAGCCTAGCGGGAGGTGAGCAGTTCTTC.

This clonotype was picked up a small number of times. The chain links TRBV4-1 to TRBJ2-7; D not resolved. V lost 6 bases and J lost 6, with 9 bases in between. CDR1 is MGHRA, CDR2 YSYEKL, per germline. The CDR3 spans 11 residues. CDR3 residues: CASSFKGEQYF. The CDR3, as DNA: TGCGCCAGCAGTTTCAAGGGCGAGCAGTACTTC.

The genes are TRBV20-1 and TRBJ2-7; 9 bases align to TRBD1. The CDR3 extends over 14 amino acids. V shed 3 bases and J 1 base; nucleotides not matched to a gene: 4. CDR1 and CDR2 (germline): DFQATT, SNEGSKA (reference sequence). In DNA, the CDR3 is TGCAGTGCTAGGTCGGGACAGGGTTCCTACGAGCAGTACTTC. It yields the protein CSARSGQGSYEQYF.

At least ten counts were recorded for this clonotype. The CDR3 nucleotides are TGTGCCAGCAGCAGAGACAGGTCTGGCGAGCAGTACTTC. Translation gives CASSRDRSGEQYF. The V call is TRBV7-6, the J call TRBJ2-7, with TRBD1 as a possible D gene (6 bases). The germline V gene encodes CDR1 SGHVS and CDR2 FNYEAQ. The CDR3 totals 13 residues. Between the trimmed V and J ends, which lost 5 bases and 6 bases, there was a span of 14 bases.

The chain joins TRBV6-2 or TRBV6-3 to TRBJ1-2, with 11 bases lining up with TRBD1. The germline V gene has CDR1 MNHEY and CDR2 SVGEGT. The length of the CDR3 is 12 residues. CDR3 protein: CAGDRGDGGYTF. CDR3 DNA sequence: TGTGCGGGGGACAGGGGGGACGGCGGCTACACCTTC.